One sample yielded the 27 T cell receptor beta chains listed below, sequenced in a study of memory CD4+ T cells and cytomegalovirus serostatus. This table comes from immunoSEQ multiplex PCR, and its TCRdb copy is limited to in-frame clones, with some not included. The sample consists of about 52,000 clones, about four fifths of them appearing once. The sort gate was single viable CD3+CD4+CD8-CD45RO+ cells for memory CD4+ T cells. Source material: memory CD4+ T cells from blood. The receptors come from an adult in good health and CMV-seropositive.

The gene calls are TRBV7-3 and TRBJ2-3, with TRBD2 matching over 10 bases. V lost 5 bases to trimming and J lost 5 bases; unmatched junction nucleotides: 7. Germline V lookup: CDR1 SGHTA, CDR2 FQGTGA. This CDR3 spans 15 amino acids. The CDR3 DNA follows: TGTGCCAGCAGCCGATCCAGCGGGAGGGAAGATACGCAGTATTTT. Amino acid sequence: CASSRSSGREDTQYF.

The rearrangement links TRBV7-2 to TRBJ2-3; D remains unclear. The CDR3 is 13 amino acids. Germline-derived CDR1 and CDR2 are SGHTA and FQGNSA. With 5 bases removed from V and 4 bases from J, the gap between germline ends came to 10 bases. DNA of the CDR3: TGTGCCAGCAGCCAGACTTATTCAGATACGCAGTATTTT. Translating it yields CASSQTYSDTQYF.

The J gene is TRBJ2-1, the V gene TRBV6-6, with D possibly being TRBD1 or TRBD2 (6 bases each). The ends were cut back, 7 bases at V and 7 bases at J, with 20 bases in the middle. There are 15 residues in the CDR3. Germline CDR1 and CDR2: MNHNY and SVGAGI (reference sequence). DNA for the CDR3: TGTGCCAGCAACCCCCACGGGGGCGCTTTTAATGAGCAGTTCTTC. Residues: CASNPHGGAFNEQFF.

The chain uses TRBV11-3 and TRBJ1-1; D is uncertain. CDR1 and CDR2 from the germline V gene are SGHNT and YENEEA. The CDR3 spans 13 residues. With 1 base removed from V and 5 bases from J, the gap between germline ends came to 8 bases. Written as DNA, the CDR3 is TGTGCCAGCAGCTTAGTACAAGGTACTGAAGCTTTCTTT. Its protein is CASSLVQGTEAFF.

This sequence joins TRBV9 and TRBJ2-5, with 7 bases that match TRBD2. CDR3 length: 13 residues. With V trimmed by 4 bases and J by 3 bases, 3 bases remained unmatched. Germline V gives CDR1 SGDLS, CDR2 YYNGEE. CDR3 sequence (DNA): TGTGCCAGCAGCAGAAGCGGGGAAGAGACCCAGTACTTC. Amino acid sequence: CASSRSGEETQYF.

The V gene is TRBV5-1, the J gene TRBJ1-1; D not certain. The germline CDR1 and CDR2 sequences are SGHRS and YFSETQ. Trimming took off 5 bases at V and 1 base at J, with 12 bases between the two ends. The CDR3 covers 14 residues. The CDR3 DNA is TGCGCCAGCAGGACCTCCGGACGGAACACTGAAGCTTTCTTT. It is translated as CASRTSGRNTEAFF.

This clone appeared once. The genes are TRBV6-1 and TRBJ2-7; 7 bases agree with TRBD1. Losses at the gene ends were 4 bases for V and 2 bases for J; bases not matched to a gene: 5. The germline V gene has CDR1 MNHNS and CDR2 SASEGT. This CDR3 has 14 residues. CDR3 in DNA: TGTGCCAGCAGTGTCAGGCAGGGGGCCTACGAGCAGTACTTC. It is translated as CASSVRQGAYEQYF.

The CDR3 DNA follows: TGTGCCTGGAGTAATAAAGGGGGCCCCCAGTACTTC. Translation: CAWSNKGGPQYF. The chain employs TRBV30 and TRBJ2-5; 7 positions agree with TRBD1. Per germline, CDR1 GTSNPN and CDR2 SVGIG (reference sequence). The CDR3 consists of 12 residues. The trim removed 2 bases at V and 9 bases at J, leaving 6 bases unmatched. The variable domain in full, completed from reference TRBV30 and TRBJ2-5, reads SQTIHQWPATLVQPVGSPLSLECTVEGTSNPNLYWYRQAAGRGLQLLFYSVGIGQISSEVPQNLSASRPQDRQFILSSKKLLLSDSGFYLCAWSNKGGPQYFGPGTRLLVL.

The count of this clone is one. V and J are TRBV10-1 and TRBJ2-6; maybe TRBD1 (6 bases). Germline CDR1 and CDR2: WNHNN and SYGVQD (reference sequence). V was cut by 5 bases and J by 0 bases, with 8 bases left in between. This CDR3 is built from 15 residues. The CDR3, as DNA: TGCGCCAGCAGTCCGGGACACTCTGGGGCCAACGTCCTGACTTTC. It is translated as CASSPGHSGANVLTF.

The chain combines TRBV4-2 with TRBJ1-5, with D uncertain. CDR3 length: 14 amino acids. Trimming removed 1 base at V and 1 base at J, with 5 bases between. The germline V gene encodes CDR1 LGHNA and CDR2 YNFKEQ. CDR3: CASSQGQSNQPQHF. The CDR3 coding sequence is TGTGCCAGCAGCCAAGGGCAGAGCAATCAGCCCCAGCATTTT.

V and J are TRBV7-8 and TRBJ1-5, with D uncertain. From germline, CDR1 is SGHVS and CDR2 FQNEAQ. Trimming stripped 0 bases from V and 0 bases from J, with 6 bases between. The CDR3 sequence is 15 residues long. The CDR3 DNA reads as TGTGCCAGCAGCTTAGCAGGGCCTAGCAATCAGCCCCAGCATTTT. Amino acids: CASSLAGPSNQPQHF. The full variable domain, in which reference TRBV7-8 and TRBJ1-5 provide the parts outside the CDR3, is GAGVSQSPRYKVAKRGQDVALRCDPISGHVSLFWYQQALGQGPEFLTYFQNEAQLDKSGLPSDRFFAERPEGSVSTLKIQRTQQEDSAVYLCASSLAGPSNQPQHFGDGTRLSIL.

This sequence joins TRBV15 and TRBJ1-2, with D possibly matching TRBD1 (5 bases). The germline V gene has CDR1 LNHNV and CDR2 YYDKDF (reference sequence). V lost 0 bases to trimming and J lost 4 bases, with 12 bases between them. The CDR3 is 15 residues long. The chain's CDR3 is CATSRDLQGGYGYTF. CDR3 sequence (DNA): TGTGCCACCAGCAGAGATCTTCAGGGCGGCTATGGCTACACCTTC.

This chain's CDR3 is CASSVSGGPGTEAFF. The CDR3 DNA sequence: TGTGCCAGCAGTGTCAGTGGGGGGCCTGGCACTGAAGCTTTCTTT. This chain links TRBV6-1 with TRBJ1-1; the D gene is possibly TRBD1 (6 bases). Per germline, CDR1 MNHNS and CDR2 SASEGT. V lost 4 bases, J lost 4 bases, and 16 bases lay in between. The CDR3 sequence is 15 residues long.

The chain uses TRBV18 and TRBJ1-4; D remains unclear. CDR1 is KGHSH, CDR2 LQKENI, per germline. The CDR3 has 13 residues. Trimming removed 3 bases from V and 4 bases from J, with 6 bases in between. The CDR3 protein is CASSPGLNEKLFF. Here the CDR3 DNA reads TGTGCCAGCTCACCCGGGCTTAATGAAAAACTGTTTTTT.

This sequence joins TRBV19 and TRBJ2-3; D is unresolved. This CDR3 has 13 amino acids. Germline CDR1 and CDR2: LNHDA and SQIVND (reference sequence). V was cut by 3 bases and J by 5 bases, with 9 bases left in between. CDR3 loop: CASSMFSLDTQYF. CDR3 sequence (DNA): TGTGCCAGTAGTATGTTTAGTTTAGATACGCAGTATTTT.

CDR3 DNA sequence: TGCGCCAGCAGCCCAGGGGGGAGCTACAATGAGCAGTTCTTC. It translates to CASSPGGSYNEQFF. This rearrangement joins TRBV5-1 to TRBJ2-1; weak D call: TRBD1 (7 bases). CDR1 is SGHRS and CDR2 is YFSETQ in the germline V gene. The CDR3 has 14 residues. The germline V and J ends were trimmed by 4 bases and 3 bases, with 11 bases remaining between them. Full variable domain (rest looked up from reference TRBV5-1 and TRBJ2-1): KAGVTQTPRYLIKTRGQQVTLSCSPISGHRSVSWYQQTPGQGLQFLFEYFSETQRNKGNFPGRFSGRQFSNSRSEMNVSTLELGDSALYLCASSPGGSYNEQFFGPGTRLTVL.

This clone came up a few times. The chain recombines TRBV2 with TRBJ2-2; unclear D gene. V lost 6 bases and J lost 3, with 5 bases in between. The germline V gene has CDR1 SNHLY and CDR2 FYNNEI. CDR3 size: 12 residues. In DNA form, the CDR3 reads TGTGCCAGCAGGATAGACACCGGGGAGCTGTTTTTT. Translation: CASRIDTGELFF. Filled out from reference TRBV2 and TRBJ2-2, the complete variable domain reads EPEVTQTPSHQVTQMGQEVILRCVPISNHLYFYWYRQILGQKVEFLVSFYNNEISEKSEIFDDQFSVERPDGSNFTLKIRSTKLEDSAMYFCASRIDTGELFFGEGSRLTVL.

The chain employs TRBV6-5 and TRBJ2-1; 9 nucleotides line up with TRBD1. CDR3 length: 13 amino acids. The trim removed 4 bases at V and 6 bases at J, leaving 1 base unmatched. Germline CDR1 MNHEY, CDR2 SVGAGI. CDR3 protein: CASSWDRVNEQFF. DNA for the CDR3: TGTGCCAGCAGTTGGGACAGGGTCAATGAGCAGTTCTTC.

CDR3 DNA: TGTGCCTGGAGTGTACGCAGGGCCGCTGGGGCCAACGTCCTGACTTTC. Protein sequence: CAWSVRRAAGANVLTF. This chain joins TRBV30 and TRBJ2-6; weak D call: TRBD1 (5 bases). From germline, CDR1 is GTSNPN and CDR2 SVGIG (reference sequence). This CDR3 is 16 amino acids long. The V end lost 0 bases, the J end lost 2 bases, and 11 bases lay between the germline ends.

The V call is TRBV19, the J call TRBJ2-6, with D tentatively TRBD1 (6 bases). Trimming pared 2 bases from V and 9 bases from J, leaving 20 bases between. The germline V gene has CDR1 LNHDA and CDR2 SQIVND (reference sequence). The CDR3 is made up of 17 amino acids. This CDR3 is CASSIRQGSFRGNVLTF. The CDR3 region has the DNA TGTGCCAGTAGTATACGGCAGGGGAGCTTTAGGGGCAACGTCCTGACTTTC.

The chain recombines TRBV7-2 with TRBJ2-3, with D maybe TRBD2 (6 bases). The ends were cut back, 8 bases at V and 0 bases at J, with 12 bases in the middle. The CDR3 contains 14 residues. Germline CDR1 is SGHTA and CDR2 is FQGNSA. This CDR3 is CASAPRGSTDTQYF. CDR3 sequence (DNA): TGTGCCAGCGCACCGCGGGGTAGCACAGATACGCAGTATTTT.

This chain links TRBV29-1 with TRBJ2-7, with 8 bases identical to TRBD1. V was clipped by 5 bases and J by 5 bases; unmatched bases: 8. Germline loops: CDR1 SQVTM, CDR2 ANQGSEA. The CDR3 length is 13 residues. Here the CDR3 reads CSVSRTGKNEQYF. The CDR3 bases are TGCAGCGTTTCTCGGACAGGGAAGAACGAGCAGTACTTC.

The chain has TRBV7-6 and TRBJ1-5, with D uncertain. Germline V lookup: CDR1 SGHVS, CDR2 FNYEAQ. V dropped 4 bases and J dropped 4 bases, with 8 bases sitting between them. The CDR3 is 13 amino acids. The CDR3 sequence is CASSSIENQPQHF. CDR3 DNA: TGTGCCAGCAGCTCGATAGAGAATCAGCCCCAGCATTTT.

This clone was seen only a few times. V usage is TRBV23-1 and J usage is TRBJ1-6, with TRBD1 as a possible D gene (5 bases). TRBV23-1 is sorted into the ORF group, with uncertain function. Between the trimmed V and J ends, which lost 1 base and 7 bases, there was a span of 17 bases. The CDR3 extends over 17 amino acids. The CDR3 DNA follows: TGCGCCAGCAGTCAATATCGGGGTGGGGGTTTCAATTCACCCCTCCACTTT. Translated, it gives CASSQYRGGGFNSPLHF.

The chain recombines TRBV4-3 with TRBJ2-3, with TRBD2 matching 8 bases. This CDR3 has 16 amino acids. The V and J ends lost 4 bases and 0 bases, in that order; junction bases with no gene match: 6. CDR1 and CDR2 (germline): LGHNA, YSLEER. This chain's CDR3 is CASSLDSGVSTDTQYF. The CDR3 coding sequence is TGCGCCAGCAGCCTCGATAGCGGGGTTAGCACAGATACGCAGTATTTT.

This sequence joins TRBV30 and TRBJ2-1; TRBD2 matches at 11 bases. The germline CDR1 and CDR2 sequences are GTSNPN and SVGIG (reference sequence). V dropped 3 bases and J dropped 7; count of bases not matched to a gene: 14. The CDR3 length is 17 residues. CDR3 nucleotide sequence: TGTGCCTGGAGAAAACTAGCGGGAGAGAGGTTTGGAAATGAGCAGTTCTTC. Translated: CAWRKLAGERFGNEQFF.

The genes are TRBV6-5 and TRBJ1-2, with TRBD1 as a possible D gene (5 bases). This CDR3 has 12 residues. Trimming removed 7 bases from V and 4 bases from J, with 10 bases in between. The V gene's germline CDR1 is MNHEY and CDR2 SVGAGI. CDR3 sequence reads: CASMGGGYGYTF. CDR3 DNA sequence: TGTGCCAGCATGGGTGGGGGCTATGGCTACACCTTC.